These 18 T cell receptor beta chains were all obtained from the same sample, sequenced in a study of T cell repertoires in cytomegalovirus infection. TCRdb re-analysed the reads in MiXCR, keeping a single row per CDR3 protein. The sample records approximately 250,000 distinct CDR3 sequences, roughly 20% being singletons. The sample comprised CD8+ T cells from PBMCs. These receptor sequences come from a human donor in good health (CMV status not recorded). Some clones in this sample may be carry-over from other donors' samples.

This clonotype was found a few times. The V gene is TRBV28, the J gene TRBJ2-7, with D unclear. In germline, CDR1 is MDHEN, CDR2 SYDVKM. The CDR3 is 14 amino acids. The V end was cut by 3 bases, the J end by 0 bases, with 9 bases between. The CDR3 protein is CASSLRSTSYEQYF. In DNA form, the CDR3 reads TGTGCCAGCAGTTTGCGCTCTACCTCCTACGAGCAGTACTTC.

The V gene is TRBV20-1, the J gene TRBJ2-5; tentative D call: TRBD2 (5 bases). This CDR3 is built from 14 residues. Germline CDR1 DFQATT, CDR2 SNEGSKA (reference sequence). Trimming removed 3 bases at V and 7 bases at J, with 18 bases between. This CDR3 reads CSASPASTAGTQYF. CDR3 DNA sequence: TGCAGTGCTAGCCCGGCCTCAACGGCGGGGACCCAGTACTTC.

The table lists this clonotype with a count of one. The V gene is TRBV19, the J gene TRBJ2-1; a possible D gene is TRBD2 (6 bases). This CDR3 is built from 16 residues. V was shortened by 4 bases and J by 9 bases, with 22 bases between the two germline ends. Per germline, CDR1 LNHDA and CDR2 SQIVND (reference sequence). This CDR3 is CASSTLRQFLGGEQFF. The CDR3 coding sequence is TGTGCCAGTAGTACCCTCAGACAGTTTCTCGGGGGTGAGCAGTTCTTC.

Many counts were recorded for this clonotype. The chain is built from TRBV7-8 and TRBJ2-1; 8 bases fit TRBD2. With 5 bases clipped from V and 2 bases from J, the junction kept 5 bases outside the gene matches. CDR1 is SGHVS and CDR2 is FQNEAQ in the germline V gene. This CDR3 region has 15 residues. CDR3 DNA sequence: TGTGCCAGCAGCGAACTGGGACTAGCCTACAATGAGCAGTTCTTC. Protein product: CASSELGLAYNEQFF.

The rearrangement uses TRBV27 and TRBJ2-7, with a tentative D call TRBD1 (6 bases). Germline V gives CDR1 MNHEY, CDR2 SMNVEV (reference sequence). This CDR3 comprises 14 residues. The V gene lost 3 bases and the J gene lost 3 bases, with 12 bases spanning the gap. The CDR3 reads CASSFSKDSYEQYF. Here the CDR3 DNA reads TGTGCCAGCAGTTTCTCCAAGGACAGCTACGAGCAGTACTTC.

This clonotype was seen more than once but under ten times. The chain carries TRBV14 and TRBJ2-1; the D is unclear. Germline V lookup: CDR1 SGHDN, CDR2 FVKESK. Trimming removed 4 bases from V and 7 bases from J, with 14 bases in between. This CDR3 comprises 14 residues. The CDR3 protein is CASSLIMVGNEQFF. Here the CDR3 DNA reads TGTGCCAGCAGCCTGATAATGGTGGGGAATGAGCAGTTCTTC. The whole variable domain, remainder taken from reference TRBV14 and TRBJ2-1, is EAGVTQFPSHSVIEKGQTVTLRCDPISGHDNLYWYRRVMGKEIKFLLHFVKESKQDESGMPNNRFLAERTGGTYSTLKVQPAELEDSGVYFCASSLIMVGNEQFFGPGTRLTVL.

This clonotype was counted once. The chain carries TRBV4-1 and TRBJ2-2; TRBD2 might be the D (5 bases). Germline assignment: CDR1 MGHRA and CDR2 YSYEKL. There are 14 residues in the CDR3. The ends were cut back, 0 bases at V and 6 bases at J, with 8 bases in the middle. The CDR3, as DNA: TGCGCCAGCAGCCAAGAATGGGGAGCCGGGGAGCTGTTTTTT. This translates into CASSQEWGAGELFF.

Concerning this clonotype: Because the CDR3 is missing its conserved closing phenylalanine or tryptophan, this is likely a read error. This chain connects TRBV12-3 or TRBV12-4 to TRBJ2-5; D is unclear. Trimming removed 1 base at V and 5 bases at J, with 11 bases between. CDR3 size: 14 residues. CDR3 DNA: TGTGCCAGCAGTTTAGGGACCCCGTACGAGACCCAGTACCTC. Amino acids: CASSLGTPYETQYL.

This clonotype was detected a few times. The chain joins TRBV7-8 to TRBJ2-3, with TRBD2 matching over 7 bases. Germline V gene lookup returns CDR1 SGHVS and CDR2 FQNEAQ. The CDR3 is 17 amino acids. The V segment lost 0 bases and the J segment 0 bases; nucleotides outside the gene matches: 6. The CDR3 bases are TGTGCCAGCAGCTTAGCGCGGGGCGGGGGTAGCACAGATACGCAGTATTTT. It translates to CASSLARGGGSTDTQYF. Full variable domain (rest looked up from reference TRBV7-8 and TRBJ2-3): GAGVSQSPRYKVAKRGQDVALRCDPISGHVSLFWYQQALGQGPEFLTYFQNEAQLDKSGLPSDRFFAERPEGSVSTLKIQRTQQEDSAVYLCASSLARGGGSTDTQYFGPGTRLTVL.

Comments on this clonotype: This could be a read error, since a much larger clone is one nucleotide away. The chain has TRBV13 and TRBJ1-6; D is uncertain. The V gene's germline CDR1 is PRHDT and CDR2 FYEKMQ (reference sequence). The CDR3 consists of 16 residues. The V end lost 0 bases, the J end lost 0 bases, and 6 bases lay between the germline ends. The CDR3 DNA follows: TGTGCCAGCAGCTTAGGGGCCAGCTCCTATAATTCACCCCTCCACTTT. It yields the protein CASSLGASSYNSPLHF. Looking up the rest from reference TRBV13 and TRBJ1-6 gives the full variable domain: AAGVIQSPRHLIKEKRETATLKCYPIPRHDTVYWYQQGPGQDPQFLISFYEKMQSDKGSIPDRFSAQQFSDYHSELNMSSLELGDSALYFCASSLGASSYNSPLHFGNGTRLTVT.

This sequence joins TRBV30 and TRBJ2-3; a weak D match, TRBD1 (6 bases). Germline CDR1 and CDR2: GTSNPN and SVGIG (reference sequence). CDR3 length: 14 residues. The V gene lost 3 bases and the J gene lost 0 bases, with 10 bases spanning the gap. The CDR3 region is CAWRDRKSTDTQYF. As DNA, the CDR3 is TGTGCCTGGAGGGACAGAAAAAGCACAGATACGCAGTATTTT.

The sample holds a few counts of this clonotype. The chain joins TRBV29-1 to TRBJ2-7; 7 nucleotides match TRBD1. The CDR3 extends over 14 amino acids. The junction had 10 bases not matched to a gene; V was cut back by 7 bases and J by 1 base. Germline-derived CDR1 and CDR2 are SQVTM and ANQGSEA. CDR3 bases: TGCAGCGCCGAGGGGGCAGGTACTTCCTACGAGCAGTACTTC. It is translated as CSAEGAGTSYEQYF.

This clonotype was detected a few times. The chain recombines TRBV5-4 with TRBJ1-1; D gene ambiguous. The CDR3 spans 13 residues. Germline values: CDR1 SGHNT, CDR2 YYREEE (reference sequence). Trimming shortened V by 1 base and J by 1 base, and 5 bases separated the two germline ends. This CDR3 reads CASSLLQNTEAFF. The CDR3 nucleotides are TGTGCCAGCAGCTTGCTCCAGAACACTGAAGCTTTCTTT. Full variable domain (missing parts from reference TRBV5-4 and TRBJ1-1): ETGVTQSPTHLIKTRGQQVTLRCSSQSGHNTVSWYQQALGQGPQFIFQYYREEENGRGNFPPRFSGLQFPNYSSELNVNALELDDSALYLCASSLLQNTEAFFGQGTRLTVV.

The chain employs TRBV12-3 or TRBV12-4 and TRBJ2-5; 13 positions match TRBD2. Trimming cost V 6 bases and J 4 bases; bases outside gene matches: 5. The CDR3 is made up of 15 amino acids. The CDR3 sequence: CASSLLAGGLETQYF. The CDR3, as DNA: TGTGCCAGCAGCTTACTAGCGGGGGGGCTAGAGACCCAGTACTTC.

This rearrangement joins TRBV5-6 to TRBJ2-1; D remains unclear. This CDR3 spans 14 amino acids. Trimming took 1 base from V and 3 from J, leaving 8 bases between them. CDR1 SGHDT and CDR2 YYEEEE come from the germline V gene. The DNA of the CDR3 is TGTGCCAGCAGCTTGCGGTGGGTCTACAATGAGCAGTTCTTC. Its translation is CASSLRWVYNEQFF.

This chain joins TRBV6-4 and TRBJ2-4; tentatively, D is TRBD1 (6 bases). The V end was cut by 4 bases, the J end by 0 bases, with 10 bases between. CDR1 is MRHNA, CDR2 SNTAGT, per germline. The CDR3 loop spans 15 amino acids. As DNA, the CDR3 is TGTGCCAGCAGTGGGACAGACCTAGCCAAAAACATTCAGTACTTC. Amino acid sequence: CASSGTDLAKNIQYF.

This clonotype was seen repeatedly, ten times or more. J is TRBJ2-5 and V is TRBV7-8; D uncertain. The CDR3 consists of 12 residues. Trimming removed 5 bases from V and 4 bases from J, with 8 bases in between. The germline V gene has CDR1 SGHVS and CDR2 FQNEAQ. The CDR3 coding sequence is TGTGCCAGCAGCCCCCAAGGAGAGACCCAGTACTTC. It codes for CASSPQGETQYF.

The chain couples TRBV24-1 to TRBJ2-1; 7 positions match TRBD1. Germline-derived CDR1 and CDR2 are KGHDR and SFDVKD. V lost 4 bases to trimming and J lost 0 bases; unmatched junction nucleotides: 8. This CDR3 has 17 residues. This CDR3 reads CATSDLDRASSYNEQFF. For the CDR3, the DNA is TGTGCCACCAGTGACTTAGACAGGGCGAGCTCCTACAATGAGCAGTTCTTC.